The T cell receptor beta chain under discussion was sequenced for a study of T cells after yellow fever vaccination. Study as a whole: Preparation of fractions with low cell numbers was performed using SMART-Seq v4 Ultra Low Input.

Using its own MiXCR run on the 5' RACE reads, TCRdb lists one record per CDR3 protein. The data show a few hundred thousand distinct CDR3 sequences, with over 5% seen just once and 14% to 15% held by the top ten. Whole-study findings and limits: Once the booster was given, most primary-vaccination clones reappeared, at about 96% for CD4 and around 90% for CD8.

Notes on this clonotype: Its specificity is not known.

CDR3 length: 12 residues. V lost 6 bases and J 2 bases, leaving 9 bases between the germline ends. Germline loops: CDR1 DFQATT, CDR2 SNEGSKA (reference sequence). The sequencing used PBMCs, collected 5 days after the yellow fever booster vaccination. This sequence originates from a man aged 25 to 40 who received the YFV17D yellow fever vaccine. The chain has TRBV20-1 and TRBJ2-3; perhaps D is TRBD1 or TRBD2 (5 bases each). As DNA, the CDR3 is TGCAGTGCCCCGGGGCCCACAGATACGCAGTATTTT. It encodes CSAPGPTDTQYF.